These 5 T cell receptor beta chains share one sample of origin, sequenced in a study of blood T cell repertoires in COVID-19. Here immunoSEQ multiplex PCR was the method, and the copy in TCRdb shows in-frame clones only, minus some. Seen here are 150,000 to 200,000 clones, approximately 88% observed once, and the top ten hold more than 6.5%. The specimen sequenced was PBMCs or T cells enriched from blood (not recorded which). The receptor set was obtained from a woman aged 45 to 65 who had recovered from COVID-19.

The chain carries TRBV4-3 and TRBJ2-3; weak D call: TRBD1 (6 bases). V lost 3 bases to trimming and J lost 0 bases, with 10 bases between them. The CDR3 totals 15 residues. Germline V gene lookup returns CDR1 LGHNA and CDR2 YSLEER. The DNA of the CDR3 is TGCGCCAGCAGCCACTCGGGACAAAGCACAGATACGCAGTATTTT. It encodes CASSHSGQSTDTQYF.

The chain joins TRBV10-3 to TRBJ2-7; D remains unclear. The CDR3 totals 12 residues. Germline V gene lookup returns CDR1 ENHRY and CDR2 SYGVKD. V gave up 7 bases and J gave up 1 base, with 8 bases separating them. The CDR3 nucleotides read TGTGCCATCAAAACAGCTTCCTACGAGCAGTACTTC. Encoded protein: CAIKTASYEQYF.

The V gene is TRBV19, the J gene TRBJ1-1; D perhaps matches TRBD1 (6 bases). In germline, CDR1 is LNHDA, CDR2 SQIVND (reference sequence). This CDR3 has 13 amino acids. V was pared by 3 bases and J by 5 bases, with 10 bases between. The CDR3 DNA is TGTGCCAGTAGTATGAAGGGGGATACTGAAGCTTTCTTT. Its translation is CASSMKGDTEAFF.

The chain has TRBV5-1 and TRBJ2-3, with D possibly matching TRBD2 (9 bases). Trimming shortened V by 0 bases and J by 5 bases, and 16 bases separated the two germline ends. The CDR3 has 16 residues. Germline CDR1 SGHRS, CDR2 YFSETQ. DNA of the CDR3: TGCGCCAGCAGCTTGGGCTCTAGCGGGACAGGAGATACGCAGTATTTT. Protein sequence: CASSLGSSGTGDTQYF.

The gene calls are TRBV7-9 and TRBJ1-2, with TRBD1 matching over 7 bases. Germline V gene lookup returns CDR1 SEHNR and CDR2 FQNEAQ (reference sequence). Germline trimming cut 4 bases from V and 6 bases from J; bases unmatched to any gene: 8. The CDR3 contains 14 residues. The CDR3 sequence is CASSSQGGLDGYTF. CDR3 coding DNA: TGTGCCAGCAGCTCCCAGGGGGGACTGGATGGCTACACCTTC. Based on the CDR3 plus reference TRBV7-9 and TRBJ1-2, the full variable domain is DTGVSQNPRHKITKRGQNVTFRCDPISEHNRLYWYRQTLGQGPEFLTYFQNEAQLEKSRLLSDRFSAERPKGSFSTLEIQRTEQGDSAMYLCASSSQGGLDGYTFGSGTRLTVV.